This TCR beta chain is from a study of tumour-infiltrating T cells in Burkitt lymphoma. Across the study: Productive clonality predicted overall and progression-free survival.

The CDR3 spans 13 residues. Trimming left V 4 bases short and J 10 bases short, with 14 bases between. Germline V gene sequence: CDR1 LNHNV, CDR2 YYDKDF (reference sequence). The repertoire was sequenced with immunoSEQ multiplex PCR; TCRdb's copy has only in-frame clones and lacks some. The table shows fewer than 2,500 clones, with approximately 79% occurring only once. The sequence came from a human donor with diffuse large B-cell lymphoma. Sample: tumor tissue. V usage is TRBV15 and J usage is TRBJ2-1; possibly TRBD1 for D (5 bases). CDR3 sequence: CATSKDIHGEQFF. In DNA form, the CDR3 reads TGTGCCACCAGCAAGGACATCCACGGGGAGCAGTTCTTC. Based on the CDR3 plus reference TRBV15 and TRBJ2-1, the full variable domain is DAMVIQNPRYQVTQFGKPVTLSCSQTLNHNVMYWYQQKSSQAPKLLFHYYDKDFNNEADTPDNFQSRRPNTSFCFLDIRSPGLGDTAMYLCATSKDIHGEQFFGPGTRLTVL.